The entry below gives a single T cell receptor (beta chain) sequence along with its context. Antigen unknown. The sample is drawn from a study of cytomegalovirus exposure and HLA in healthy donors. Study conclusions and caveats: Based on reports, TCR beta sequences accurately predicted HLA-A and HLA-B alleles for most subjects.

In the PCR, 60 Vbeta and 13 Jbeta primers were used. Using immunoSEQ multiplex PCR, the repertoire was profiled, and TCRdb retains in-frame clones only, with some absent. The repertoire holds some 130,000 clones, with over 75% as singletons. In nominal health when sampled, donors likely had unrecorded immune exposures nonetheless. V dropped 6 bases and J dropped 5 bases, with 26 bases sitting between them. This CDR3 spans 17 amino acids. Germline CDR1 is WNHNN and CDR2 is SYGVQD (reference sequence). This receptor was identified in a male donor in good health and CMV-seropositive. V and J are TRBV10-1 and TRBJ2-7; tentative D call: TRBD2 (6 bases). Source material: PBMCs. CDR3 coding DNA: TGCGCCAGCAGCGACGCGGATTGGAGGGAGAAAACCAACGAGCAGTACTTC. It specifies CASSDADWREKTNEQYF.